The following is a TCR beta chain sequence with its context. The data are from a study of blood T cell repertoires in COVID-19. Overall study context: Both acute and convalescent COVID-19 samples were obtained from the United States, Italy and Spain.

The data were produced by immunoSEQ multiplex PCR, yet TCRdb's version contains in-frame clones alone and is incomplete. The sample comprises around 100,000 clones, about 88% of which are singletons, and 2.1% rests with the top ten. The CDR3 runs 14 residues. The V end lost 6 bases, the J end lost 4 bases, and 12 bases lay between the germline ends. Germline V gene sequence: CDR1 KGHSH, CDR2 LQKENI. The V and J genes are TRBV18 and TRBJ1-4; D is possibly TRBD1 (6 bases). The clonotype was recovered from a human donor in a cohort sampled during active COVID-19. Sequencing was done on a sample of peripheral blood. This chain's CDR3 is CASSNQGNNEKLFF. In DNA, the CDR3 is TGTGCCAGCTCTAACCAGGGGAATAATGAAAAACTGTTTTTT.